The rows below give T cell receptor beta chains drawn from one sample of a study of metastatic and nonmetastatic thyroid tumors. TCRdb re-called the PCR reads through MiXCR. The sample includes tens of thousands of clones, about 17% of them seen just once. The specimen was tumor tissue. These receptors came from a female donor with papillary thyroid cancer or a benign thyroid nodule (not recorded which). Some clones in this sample may be carry-over from other donors' samples. CDR3s include the opening cysteine and the closing phenylalanine or tryptophan. The order of the fields is J gene, V gene, clone size, D gene, CDR3 DNA, CDR3 protein. A D gene is named only where the DNA matches it firmly. Size is omitted from some rows. Given values are once, few, many or a class for expanded clones.

>TRBJ1-2|TRBV6-1|-|-
TGTGCCAGCAGCTCACAGGAACGCACGCACTATGGCTACACCTTC
CASSSQERTHYGYTF
>TRBJ2-2|TRBV6-2/TRBV6-3|few|-
TGTGCCAGCAGTTACGGGGCGGGACCCGGTGATCTGTTTTTT
CASSYGAGPGDLFF
>TRBJ1-5|TRBV11-2|many|-
TGTGCCAGCAGCTTAGGTCGGGGGAACCTAGGGGAGCCCCAGCATTTT
CASSLGRGNLGEPQHF
>TRBJ2-3|TRBV6-1|-|TRBD2
TGTGCCAGCAGTCAATCTAGCGGGGGGGCCGATACGCAGTATTTT
CASSQSSGGADTQYF
>TRBJ2-1|TRBV27|-|TRBD1
TGTGCCAGCAGTTTATTTGGGGGACAGGGGATGAATGAGCAGTTCTTC
CASSLFGGQGMNEQFF
>TRBJ2-1|TRBV29-1|many|-
TGCAGCGTGGGTATGGTGAATGAGCAGTTCTTC
CSVGMVNEQFF
>TRBJ2-2|TRBV5-6|-|-
TGTGCCAGCAGCAACCAGGGGAGCGGGGATCTGTTTTTT
CASSNQGSGDLFF
>TRBJ2-2|TRBV11-2|-|TRBD1
TGTGCCAGCCGCGACAGGGTGAGGAACACCTGGGAGCTGTTTTTT
CASRDRVRNTWELFF
>TRBJ2-5|TRBV5-5|-|TRBD2
TGTGCCAGCAGCGCCCTTATAAGCGGGAGGGGAGAGACCCAGTACTTC
CASSALISGRGETQYF
>TRBJ2-5|TRBV30|-|TRBD1
TGTGCCTGGAGACAGGGGGCGCGTCTAGAGACCCAGTACTTC
CAWRQGARLETQYF
>TRBJ1-1|TRBV19|-|-
TGTGCCAGTAGAGCCTTCTCCGCGGCAGGGAGGGGAAACACTGAAGCTTTCTTT
CASRAFSAAGRGNTEAFF
>TRBJ1-1|TRBV20-1|-|-
TGCAGTGCTAGGGGGACGGCCCTTACGAACACTGAAGCTTTCTTT
CSARGTALTNTEAFF
>TRBJ1-2|TRBV28|-|-
TGTGCCAGCAGTTTATCCTCCCAGGGTTGGGGCTACACCTTC
CASSLSSQGWGYTF
>TRBJ2-7|TRBV6-6|many|-
TGTGCCAGCAGTTACTCGATCCAGGGACACGAGCAGTACTTC
CASSYSIQGHEQYF
>TRBJ1-3|TRBV11-3|once|TRBD1
TGTGCCAGCAGCTACAGGGGGGCTGGAAACACCATATATTTT
CASSYRGAGNTIYF
>TRBJ2-1|TRBV20-1|many|TRBD2
TGCAGTGCTAGAGATCTCATCAGGCGGGAGAATAAGCAGTTCTTC
CSARDLIRRENKQFF
>TRBJ1-5|TRBV28|many|-
TGTGCCAGCAGTTTAGAAGGCACCTATCAGCCCCAGCATTTT
CASSLEGTYQPQHF
>TRBJ2-3|TRBV28|many|-
TGTGCCAGCAGTTCAACAAGACTACACGGGGCGACAGATACGCAGTATTTT
CASSSTRLHGATDTQYF
>TRBJ2-7|TRBV7-9|many|-
TGTGCCAGCAGTCATTCCGGGTACGAGCAGTACTTC
CASSHSGYEQYF
>TRBJ2-4|TRBV4-1|medium-sized|-
TGCGCCAGCAGCCAAGCCTTCGCCGGGGTAGCCAAAAACATTCAGTACTTC
CASSQAFAGVAKNIQYF
>TRBJ2-7|TRBV20-1|-|TRBD2
TGCAGTGCTACAAGGACCAGCGGGAGTGTGTACGAGCAGTACTTC
CSATRTSGSVYEQYF
>TRBJ2-7|TRBV29-1|many|TRBD2
TGCAGCGTTGCGGGGGGGCAGGGAGAGGACGAGCAGTACTTC
CSVAGGQGEDEQYF
>TRBJ1-5|TRBV20-1|many|TRBD1
TGCAGTGCCACGAGGACAGGCTCTAGCAATCAGCCCCAGCATTTT
CSATRTGSSNQPQHF
>TRBJ1-1|TRBV7-8|many|-
TGTGCCAGCAGCTTAGGTGGGGATACTGAAGCTTTCTTT
CASSLGGDTEAFF
>TRBJ1-5|TRBV10-2|many|-
TGCGCCAGCAGCGGACGAACAGGTAGCAATCAGCCCCAGCATTTT
CASSGRTGSNQPQHF
>TRBJ1-2|TRBV6-1|many|-
TGTGCCAGCGGGCCCGGGCCCAACTATGGCTACACCTTC
CASGPGPNYGYTF
>TRBJ2-7|TRBV7-2|many|TRBD2
TGTGCCAGCAGCTTTTTAGCGGGAGGAGATCGGCAGTACTTC
CASSFLAGGDRQYF
>TRBJ2-7|TRBV5-1|many|TRBD2
TGCGCCAGCAGCTTGCAGGGACTAGCGATGGGGGAGCAGTACTTC
CASSLQGLAMGEQYF
>TRBJ2-1|TRBV6-2/TRBV6-3|many|TRBD2
TGTGCCAGCAGTTCTTTGACTAGCGGGAGAATTTACAATGAGCAGTTCTTC
CASSSLTSGRIYNEQFF
>TRBJ2-1|TRBV20-1|-|-
TGCAGTGCTAGAGATAAGATCAGCTGGAGGGCCTCCCATGATCAGTTCTTC
CSARDKISWRASHDQFF
>TRBJ2-3|TRBV9|-|-
TGTGCCAGCAGCGTAGTTTTGGGAGAAGGCACAGATACGCAGTATTTT
CASSVVLGEGTDTQYF
>TRBJ2-2|TRBV14|many|TRBD1
TGTGCCAGCAGCCAAGAACAGGGGCTCGCCGGGGAGCTGTTCTTT
CASSQEQGLAGELFF
>TRBJ2-7|TRBV6-1|medium-sized|-
TGTGCCAGCAGTAAAACAGGGCGAGGAGAGCAGTACTTC
CASSKTGRGEQYF
>TRBJ1-3|TRBV20-1|medium-sized|-
TGCAGTGCTAGAGACCTCTCTGGAAACACCATATATTTT
CSARDLSGNTIYF
>TRBJ2-6|TRBV12-3/TRBV12-4|many|TRBD1
TGTGCCAGCAAAATTACAGGGGGCGCTTCCGGGGCCAACGTCCTGACTTTC
CASKITGGASGANVLTF
>TRBJ2-3|TRBV9|-|TRBD2
TGTGCCAGCAGCGTAGCTGGGGGGGAGTTGGTAGATACGCAGTATTTT
CASSVAGGELVDTQYF
>TRBJ2-5|TRBV11-2|many|TRBD2
TGTGCCAGCAGCTCGGGACTAGCGGGAGGGGCCCCACAAGAGACCCAGTACTTC
CASSSGLAGGAPQETQYF
>TRBJ1-1|TRBV19|few|-
TGTGCCAGTAGTCTCTTCGGGGAGGCCACTGAAGCTTTCTTT
CASSLFGEATEAFF
>TRBJ2-7|TRBV20-1|-|TRBD2
TGCAGTGCAGGTGGGACTAGCGGGAGTAAGTACGATCAGTACTTC
CSAGGTSGSKYDQYF
>TRBJ2-3|TRBV14|-|-
TGTGCCATCAGCCGTCGGGAGCTCACAGATACGCAGTATTTT
CAISRRELTDTQYF
>TRBJ1-4|TRBV20-1|many|-
TGCAGTGCTAGCGAACCAGGGCGGGGGGATGAAAAACTGTTTTTT
CSASEPGRGDEKLFF
>TRBJ1-1|TRBV11-1|many|-
TGTGCCAGCAGCTCTCGGACGGGAAGTACCCTGAGGAACACTGAAGCTTTCTTT
CASSSRTGSTLRNTEAFF
>TRBJ1-3|TRBV6-1|few|-
TGTGCCAGCAGTCGGGGGGTTGGAAACACCATATATTTT
CASSRGVGNTIYF
>TRBJ1-3|TRBV6-1|few|-
TGTGCCAGCAGTGAATCGGGGGGGCCGGGAGGAAACACCATATATTTT
CASSESGGPGGNTIYF
>TRBJ1-6|TRBV18|many|-
TGTGCCAGCTCGAAGAACAGGGATTCACCCCTCCACTTT
CASSKNRDSPLHF
>TRBJ1-1|TRBV19|many|TRBD1
TGTGCCAGTAGTAAAGCCGGGACAGGGTGGACTGAAGCTTTCTTT
CASSKAGTGWTEAFF
>TRBJ1-5|TRBV19|many|-
TGTGCCAGTAGTACAGGAGAGGGTACTAGCAATCAGCCCCAGCATTTT
CASSTGEGTSNQPQHF
>TRBJ1-5|TRBV7-9|many|TRBD1
TGTGCCAGCAGCATAGGACAGGGCAATCAGCCCCAGCATTTT
CASSIGQGNQPQHF
>TRBJ2-6|TRBV6-2/TRBV6-3|-|TRBD1
TGTGCCAGCAGTTACGTGGGGACAGGGGATTTCCCTGGGCCCAACGTCCTGACTTTC
CASSYVGTGDFPGPNVLTF
>TRBJ2-7|TRBV11-3|many|-
TGTGCCAGCAGCTTAGTTAGGACGAGCTACGAGCAGTACTTC
CASSLVRTSYEQYF
>TRBJ1-2|TRBV5-6|many|-
TGTGCCAGCAGCAGGGTCGCGACCGCGACTGGCTACACCTTC
CASSRVATATGYTF
>TRBJ2-3|TRBV20-1|-|TRBD2
TGCATTGCTAGAGGACTAGCTGGCACAGATACGCAGTATTTT
CIARGLAGTDTQYF
>TRBJ2-5|TRBV24-1|-|-
TGTGCCACCAGTGATCCACCCTGGCAGGGTGGGGAGACCCAGTACTTC
CATSDPPWQGGETQYF
>TRBJ1-5|TRBV28|-|-
TGTGCCAGCAGTGAAACCAGGGGAACCTTTGGACAGCCCCAGCATTTT
CASSETRGTFGQPQHF
>TRBJ1-2|TRBV28|many|TRBD1
TGTGCCAGCAGCCGTAGGACAGGGAACTATGGCTACACCTTC
CASSRRTGNYGYTF
>TRBJ2-7|TRBV14|many|-
TGTGCCAGCAGCCAAGTCAGGGGACACGAGCAGTACTTC
CASSQVRGHEQYF
>TRBJ2-6|TRBV27|many|-
TGTGCCAGCAGTTTAAAAGGAGGCGGATCTGGGGCCAACGTCCTGACTTTC
CASSLKGGGSGANVLTF
>TRBJ1-1|TRBV3-1|few|-
TGTGCCAGCAGCGATACCGGGAGGGCTTTCTTT
CASSDTGRAFF
>TRBJ2-6|TRBV6-5|many|-
TGTGCCAGCAGTTACTCTAGAGGGGTCTCTGGGGCCAACGTCCTGACTTTC
CASSYSRGVSGANVLTF
>TRBJ1-2|TRBV6-1|many|TRBD1
TGTGCCAGCAGTGATTTGACCGCAGGGGGCGCGAACTATGGCTACACCTTC
CASSDLTAGGANYGYTF